The 9 T cell receptor beta chains below come from one sample, sequenced in a study of identical twins. TCRdb fed the 5' RACE reads into MiXCR, producing one record per CDR3 protein. The sample lists about 200,000 distinct CDR3 sequences, roughly a tenth seen once, with 4% to 6% in the top ten. Sequencing used memory (CD45RO+) T cells sorted from blood. These receptors all stem from a woman aged 18-29 years in good health.

The CDR3 coding sequence is TGTGCCGGGACAGGAGTAAACACAGATACGCAGTATTTT. It specifies CAGTGVNTDTQYF. V is TRBV2 and J is TRBJ2-3, with 8 bases matching TRBD1. The CDR3 consists of 13 residues. CDR1 is SNHLY and CDR2 is FYNNEI in the germline V gene. The junction had 6 bases not matched to a gene; V was cut back by 11 bases and J by 2 bases.

V and J are TRBV27 and TRBJ2-2; the D gene is possibly TRBD1 (6 bases). This CDR3 has 14 residues. The germline CDR1 and CDR2 sequences are MNHEY and SMNVEV (reference sequence). Deletions cut 8 bases from V and 0 bases from J, with 10 bases between. The CDR3 sequence is CASGQIPNTGELFF. DNA of the CDR3: TGTGCCAGCGGACAGATACCGAACACCGGGGAGCTGTTTTTT.

The chain uses TRBV20-1 and TRBJ2-3, with D unresolved. V gave up 0 bases and J gave up 0 bases, with 4 bases separating them. The CDR3 contains 13 residues. Germline loops: CDR1 DFQATT, CDR2 SNEGSKA (reference sequence). This CDR3 is CSARDSSTDTQYF. Written as DNA, the CDR3 is TGCAGTGCTAGAGATAGCAGCACAGATACGCAGTATTTT.

The CDR3: CASSPRATYGYTF. The CDR3 DNA follows: TGTGCCAGCAGCCCCCGGGCTACCTATGGCTACACCTTC. This chain uses TRBV7-2 with TRBJ1-2; unclear D gene. Germline CDR1 reads SGHTA; CDR2 reads FQGNSA. The CDR3 consists of 13 residues. The V and J ends lost 5 bases and 4 bases respectively, with 11 bases between them. Based on the CDR3 plus reference TRBV7-2 and TRBJ1-2, the full variable domain is GAGVSQSPSNKVTEKGKDVELRCDPISGHTALYWYRQSLGQGLEFLIYFQGNSAPDKSGLPSDRFSAERTGGSVSTLTIQRTQQEDSAVYLCASSPRATYGYTFGSGTRLTVV.

There are many counts of this clonotype. The CDR3 DNA is TGTGCCAGCAGTGAAGATGGAGGGGGCTCGGCTTTCTTT. Its translation is CASSEDGGGSAFF. V and J are TRBV6-1 and TRBJ1-1; 7 bases line up with TRBD1. V dropped 1 base and J dropped 11; count of bases not matched to a gene: 7. This CDR3 has 13 amino acids. Germline V gene sequence: CDR1 MNHNS, CDR2 SASEGT.

This clonotype was observed a handful of times. This chain joins TRBV5-1 and TRBJ2-7, with D possibly TRBD1 on 6 matching bases. The V end lost 4 bases, the J end lost 6 bases, and 23 bases lay between the germline ends. This CDR3 spans 16 amino acids. The germline CDR1 and CDR2 sequences are SGHRS and YFSETQ. DNA of the CDR3: TGCGCCAGCAGCGGGGGCCCGACAGGAATGCTCATCGAGCAGTACTTC. It yields the protein CASSGGPTGMLIEQYF. Variable domain in full (rest from reference TRBV5-1 and TRBJ2-7): KAGVTQTPRYLIKTRGQQVTLSCSPISGHRSVSWYQQTPGQGLQFLFEYFSETQRNKGNFPGRFSGRQFSNSRSEMNVSTLELGDSALYLCASSGGPTGMLIEQYFGPGTRLTVT.

The CDR3: CASRGDGNTEAFF. CDR3 DNA sequence: TGCGCCAGCAGGGGGGACGGGAACACTGAAGCTTTCTTT. The rearrangement links TRBV10-1 to TRBJ1-1; maybe TRBD1 (5 bases). The V gene lost 6 bases and the J gene lost 1 base, with 9 bases spanning the gap. There are 13 residues in the CDR3. From germline, CDR1 is WNHNN and CDR2 SYGVQD (reference sequence).

The chain recombines TRBV27 with TRBJ2-1; D is unclear. Germline V gene lookup returns CDR1 MNHEY and CDR2 SMNVEV (reference sequence). V was cut by 6 bases and J by 0 bases, with 6 bases left in between. This CDR3 has 13 amino acids. Here the CDR3 reads CASRRISYNEQFF. The CDR3 DNA sequence: TGTGCCAGCAGACGGATCTCCTACAATGAGCAGTTCTTC.

This clonotype was counted only a few times. The V and J genes are TRBV12-3 or TRBV12-4 and TRBJ1-5; D possibly corresponds to TRBD1 (6 bases). Trimming removed 4 bases from V and 7 bases from J, with 14 bases in between. This CDR3 contains 14 residues. The chain's CDR3 is CASSYGGLQQPQHF. The DNA of the CDR3 is TGTGCCAGCAGTTACGGGGGGCTACAGCAGCCCCAGCATTTT.